This T cell receptor beta chain was profiled in a study of shared clonotypes between healthy human individuals. The V gene end was trimmed by 7 bases and the J gene end by 4 bases; junction bases not matched to a gene: 11. CDR1 is MNHNS, CDR2 SASEGT, per germline. There are 15 residues in the CDR3. Sequencing used immunoSEQ multiplex PCR; TCRdb keeps in-frame clones, though not all of them. The sample shows hundreds of thousands of clones, around 74% of them seen only once. The sample consisted of memory CD4+ T cells sorted from blood. Documented subset: CD45RA-negative fraction. This clonotype was obtained from a woman between 25 and 40 years old in good health. This chain links TRBV6-1 with TRBJ1-1, with 8 bases that match TRBD1. As DNA, the CDR3 is TGTGCCAGCACCCTAAATGGACAGGGAGGCACTGAAGCTTTCTTT. Encoded protein: CASTLNGQGGTEAFF.